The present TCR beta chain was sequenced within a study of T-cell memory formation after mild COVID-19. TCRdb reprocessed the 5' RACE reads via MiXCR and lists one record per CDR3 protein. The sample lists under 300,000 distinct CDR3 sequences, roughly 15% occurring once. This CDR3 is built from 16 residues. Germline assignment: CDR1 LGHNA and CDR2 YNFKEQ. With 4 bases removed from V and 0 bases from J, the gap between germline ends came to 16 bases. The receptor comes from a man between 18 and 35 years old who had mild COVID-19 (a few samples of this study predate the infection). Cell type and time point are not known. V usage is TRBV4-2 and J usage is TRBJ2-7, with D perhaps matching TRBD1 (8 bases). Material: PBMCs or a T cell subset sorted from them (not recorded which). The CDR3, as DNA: TGTGCCAGCAGCCGGACGGGGGGACAGGCCTCCTACGAGCAGTACTTC. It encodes CASSRTGGQASYEQYF.